This passage covers 22 T cell receptor beta chains from one sample sequenced in a study of blood T cells in healthy people across ages. A second about 7 to 11 cycle PCR used barcoded and J-beta primers. TCRdb re-called the 5' RACE reads with MiXCR, one entry per CDR3 protein. The sample consists of around 1,500,000 distinct CDR3 sequences, roughly 27% of them appearing once. What was sequenced was blood. The source is a woman aged 30 to 39 in good health.

This clonotype occurred a few times. Compared with germline, one end of the junction differs, possibly owing to a read error. V is TRBV24-1 and J is TRBJ2-7; 7 nucleotides agree with TRBD1. Germline loops: CDR1 KGHDR, CDR2 SFDVKD. The CDR3 is 14 residues long. CDR3 bases: TGTGCCATTAAATCGGGACAGCCTACTTACGAGCGGTACTTC. It is translated as CAIKSGQPTYERYF.

This clonotype has only a few counts. At one boundary the junction diverges from the germline segment, which might be a read error. The chain recombines TRBV7-3 with TRBJ2-1; 9 bases match TRBD1. The germline gives CDR1 SGHTA, CDR2 FQGTGA. The CDR3 is 15 residues long. In DNA, the CDR3 is TGTACCAGCAGCCCCTCCGGGACAGGGCACAATGAGCAGTTCTTC. Translating gives CTSSPSGTGHNEQFF.

This clonotype was counted ten times or more. The chain links TRBV7-2 to TRBJ2-1; 7 bases fit TRBD2. Germline lookup yields CDR1 SGHTA and CDR2 FQGNSA. V was clipped by 5 bases and J by 5 bases; unmatched bases: 9. The CDR3 is 15 residues long. The CDR3 sequence: CASSPRRGVDNEQFF. The CDR3 region has the DNA TGTGCCAGCAGCCCCCGTCGGGGGGTTGACAATGAGCAGTTCTTC. The entire variable domain, with the rest obtained from reference TRBV7-2 and TRBJ2-1, is as follows: GAGVSQSPSNKVTEKGKDVELRCDPISGHTALYWYRQSLGQGLEFLIYFQGNSAPDKSGLPSDRFSAERTGGSVSTLTIQRTQQEDSAVYLCASSPRRGVDNEQFFGPGTRLTVL.

The chain combines TRBV29-1 with TRBJ1-5; D ambiguous. Germline CDR1 SQVTM, CDR2 ANQGSEA. The germline V and J ends were trimmed by 3 bases and 10 bases, with 19 bases remaining between them. The CDR3 has 14 residues. CDR3 residues: CSVDYNRLFRPQHF. CDR3 sequence (DNA): TGCAGCGTTGATTATAACAGACTATTCCGCCCCCAGCATTTT.

The chain couples TRBV20-1 to TRBJ2-7; 10 bases line up with TRBD1. V was clipped by 3 bases and J by 5 bases; unmatched bases: 16. Germline V CDR1 and CDR2: DFQATT, SNEGSKA (reference sequence). This CDR3 is built from 17 residues. CDR3 nucleotides: TGCAGTGCTAGGGACCACCACCGGGACAGGGGTTCCAACGAGCAGTACTTC. It yields the protein CSARDHHRDRGSNEQYF.

This clonotype turned up a few times. The V call is TRBV10-3, the J call TRBJ1-1; no clear D. The CDR3 is made up of 11 amino acids. Deletions cut 7 bases from V and 5 bases from J, with 8 bases between. CDR1 ENHRY and CDR2 SYGVKD come from the germline V gene. The CDR3 DNA is TGTGCCATCAAAGCGGATACTGAAGCTTTCTTT. This translates into CAIKADTEAFF.

This clonotype was recorded at least ten times. V and J are TRBV9 and TRBJ1-1; D is ambiguous. The germline gives CDR1 SGDLS, CDR2 YYNGEE. V shed 3 bases and J shed 1 base, with 7 bases lying between them. CDR3 length: 13 residues. The CDR3 protein is CASSGRTNTEAFF. CDR3 DNA sequence: TGTGCCAGCAGCGGGCGAACGAACACTGAAGCTTTCTTT.

This clonotype was counted only a few times. The chain is built from TRBV20-1 and TRBJ2-5, with 7 bases matching TRBD2. The V gene's germline CDR1 is DFQATT and CDR2 SNEGSKA (reference sequence). The CDR3 totals 14 residues. Trimming took 6 bases from V and 7 from J; bases not matched to a gene: 14. For the CDR3, the DNA is TGCAGTGCCGAGACTAGCAGCGAGATGGGGACCCAGTACTTC. Translated, it gives CSAETSSEMGTQYF.

The rearrangement uses TRBV6-1 and TRBJ1-2; D unresolved. Trimming stripped 1 base from V and 7 bases from J, with 10 bases between. Germline V CDR1 and CDR2: MNHNS, SASEGT. The CDR3 is made up of 13 amino acids. The CDR3 loop is CASSEGSGSGYTF. In DNA form, the CDR3 reads TGTGCCAGCAGTGAAGGGTCCGGCAGTGGCTACACCTTC.

This clonotype occurred a few times. This chain uses TRBV5-6 with TRBJ2-1; 9 bases match TRBD1. Per the germline V gene, CDR1 is SGHDT and CDR2 is YYEEEE. Unmatched junction bases numbered 3, after V lost 1 base and J lost 4 bases. This CDR3 spans 15 amino acids. The CDR3 reads CASSLYGTGYNEQFF. CDR3 DNA sequence: TGTGCCAGCAGCTTGTATGGGACAGGGTACAATGAGCAGTTCTTC.

This clonotype was detected ten times or more. The CDR3 DNA reads as TGTGCCAGCAGCCCCCGGGGTAGCGGGAGGCGGGAGACCCAGTACTTC. Protein product: CASSPRGSGRRETQYF. The chain uses TRBV5-6 and TRBJ2-5; 10 bases map to TRBD2. The germline gives CDR1 SGHDT, CDR2 YYEEEE. This CDR3 is built from 16 residues. Trimming cost V 4 bases and J 5 bases; bases outside gene matches: 11.

J is TRBJ2-7 and V is TRBV7-2, with unresolved D. CDR1 and CDR2 (germline): SGHTA, FQGNSA. This CDR3 is built from 14 residues. Trimming took off 4 bases at V and 3 bases at J, with 13 bases between the two ends. The CDR3 sequence: CASSWTPGDYEQYF. The CDR3 region has the DNA TGTGCCAGCAGCTGGACGCCTGGGGACTACGAGCAGTACTTC. Drawing the rest from reference TRBV7-2 and TRBJ2-7, the complete variable domain is GAGVSQSPSNKVTEKGKDVELRCDPISGHTALYWYRQSLGQGLEFLIYFQGNSAPDKSGLPSDRFSAERTGGSVSTLTIQRTQQEDSAVYLCASSWTPGDYEQYFGPGTRLTVT.

With regard to this clonotype: It may be a read error: a sequence one base away is much more abundant. This rearrangement joins TRBV2 to TRBJ2-1, with 10 positions matching TRBD2. CDR3 length: 16 residues. Trimming at V came to 6 bases and at J to 5 bases, leaving 10 bases not matched to a gene. The germline V gene has CDR1 SNHLY and CDR2 FYNNEI. Here the CDR3 DNA reads TGTGCCAGCAGCAAGTTTGGACTAGCGGAGGACAATGAGCAGTTCTTC. The encoded protein is CASSKFGLAEDNEQFF.

This clonotype was found a few times. The chain recombines TRBV20-1 with TRBJ2-3; TRBD2 might be the D (5 bases). The CDR3 runs to 14 residues. Germline V gene sequence: CDR1 DFQATT, CDR2 SNEGSKA (reference sequence). Between the trimmed V and J ends, which lost 3 bases and 0 bases, there was a span of 10 bases. The CDR3 is CSASEGNSTDTQYF. Here the CDR3 DNA reads TGCAGTGCTAGCGAGGGTAATAGCACAGATACGCAGTATTTT.

This clonotype was found many times. The chain couples TRBV10-1 to TRBJ2-7, with D unresolved. The germline CDR1 and CDR2 sequences are WNHNN and SYGVQD (reference sequence). Trimming pared 3 bases from V and 5 bases from J, leaving 5 bases between. The CDR3 extends over 11 amino acids. This CDR3 is CASSDKNEQYF. DNA for the CDR3: TGCGCCAGCAGTGATAAAAACGAGCAGTACTTC.

The genes are TRBV20-1 and TRBJ2-5; 7 nucleotides agree with TRBD1. The CDR3 runs to 13 residues. V was clipped by 3 bases and J by 4 bases; unmatched bases: 5. Germline CDR1 reads DFQATT; CDR2 reads SNEGSKA (reference sequence). CDR3 sequence reads: CSASRTGGETQYF. The CDR3 nucleotides are TGCAGTGCTAGCAGGACAGGCGGAGAGACCCAGTACTTC.

The table lists this clonotype with a count of one. V is TRBV19 and J is TRBJ2-1; D is perhaps TRBD2 (6 bases). The V and J ends lost 5 bases and 8 bases respectively, with 22 bases between them. The CDR3 has 16 residues. CDR1 is LNHDA and CDR2 is SQIVND in the germline V gene (reference sequence). The DNA of the CDR3 is TGTGCCAGTAGTTGGGGGACGAAACTAGCTTCCGATGAGCAGTTCTTC. Translated, it gives CASSWGTKLASDEQFF.

This clonotype was seen only a few times. The chain has TRBV24-1 and TRBJ2-6; D remains unclear. V was clipped by 2 bases and J by 0 bases, with 7 bases between them. The V gene's germline CDR1 is KGHDR and CDR2 SFDVKD. The CDR3 consists of 16 residues. CDR3 nucleotides: TGTGCCACCAGTGATTCCCAGACCTCTGGGGCCAACGTCCTGACTTTC. Protein product: CATSDSQTSGANVLTF.

This chain uses TRBV20-1 with TRBJ2-7; 12 nucleotides match TRBD2. Near its end, the DNA agrees better with TRBJ2-5, so the J call may be wrong. This CDR3 is 13 amino acids long. The V gene's germline CDR1 is DFQATT and CDR2 SNEGSKA (reference sequence). The CDR3 nucleotides read TGCAGTGGTGGACTAGCGGGAACAGAGACCCAGTACTTC. Encoded protein: CSGGLAGTETQYF.

V and J are TRBV29-1 and TRBJ2-5, with TRBD1 as a possible D gene (5 bases). Per the germline V gene, CDR1 is SQVTM and CDR2 is ANQGSEA. The CDR3 consists of 12 residues. The V and J ends lost 7 bases and 4 bases respectively, with 13 bases between them. The CDR3 nucleotides read TGCAGCGCCGAAGTCCAGGGAGAGACCCAGTACTTC. Its translation: CSAEVQGETQYF. Supplemented by reference TRBV29-1 and TRBJ2-5, the full variable domain reads SAVISQKPSRDICQRGTSLTIQCQVDSQVTMMFWYRQQPGQSLTLIATANQGSEATYESGFVIDKFPISRPNLTFSTLTVSNMSPEDSSIYLCSAEVQGETQYFGPGTRLLVL.

Many counts were recorded for this clonotype. A junction boundary mismatches the germline segment, possibly from a read error. The chain couples TRBV5-1 to TRBJ2-5; D uncertain. The germline gives CDR1 SGHRS, CDR2 YFSETQ. CDR3 size: 13 residues. CDR3 nucleotide sequence: TGTGCCAGCAGCTTGTCTGGGCAAGAGACCCAGTACTTC. Translated, it gives CASSLSGQETQYF.

This clonotype occurred once. This chain connects TRBV6-5 to TRBJ2-7; TRBD1 or TRBD2 may be the D gene (5 bases each). This CDR3 is built from 13 residues. Germline V gene data show CDR1 as MNHEY and CDR2 as SVGAGI. V gave up 2 bases and J gave up 5 bases, with 10 bases separating them. The DNA of the CDR3 is TGTGCCAGCAGTTACAGGGGAGATGACGAGCAGTACTTC. It translates to CASSYRGDDEQYF.